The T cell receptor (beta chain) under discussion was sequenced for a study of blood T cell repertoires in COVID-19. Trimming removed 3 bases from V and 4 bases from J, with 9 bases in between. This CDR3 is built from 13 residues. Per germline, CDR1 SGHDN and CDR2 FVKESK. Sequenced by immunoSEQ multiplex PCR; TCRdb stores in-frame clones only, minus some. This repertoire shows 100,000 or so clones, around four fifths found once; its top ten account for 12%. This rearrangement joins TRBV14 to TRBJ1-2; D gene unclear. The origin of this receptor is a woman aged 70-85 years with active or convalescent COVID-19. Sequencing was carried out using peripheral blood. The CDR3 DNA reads TGTGCCAGCAGCCAGGTTAGCACCTATGGCTACACCTTC. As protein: CASSQVSTYGYTF.